The clone carrying this TCR beta chain was seen only a few times. Its target is unknown. This entry comes from a study of T cell repertoires in cytomegalovirus infection. Study context: TCR beta signatures that were public indicated CMV infection and matching HLA type.

The study's findings and limits: It was HLA-C-restricted CMV-specific TCR beta clonotypes that dominated the response ex vivo.

TCRdb re-called the reads with MiXCR, one entry per CDR3 protein. This sample carries more than 65,000 distinct CDR3 sequences, about half of them seen once, and the ten largest clones take approximately 93%. This receptor was taken from a human donor in good health (CMV status not recorded). Some clones in this sample may be carry-over from other donors' samples. The material was CD8+ T cells from cultured PBMCs, obtained from culture after CMV antigen stimulation.

The CDR3 bases are TGTGCCAGCAGCTTAGCTTCGGGGTCCGAGCAGTACTTC. Translating gives CASSLASGSEQYF. The rearrangement links TRBV7-6 to TRBJ2-7; D perhaps matches TRBD2 (5 bases). V was pared by 0 bases and J by 6 bases, with 9 bases between. Germline V lookup: CDR1 SGHVS, CDR2 FNYEAQ. CDR3 length: 13 residues.